One T cell receptor beta chain is described in this entry. Its antigen is undetermined. This entry comes from a study of cytomegalovirus exposure and HLA in healthy donors. Findings of the study overall: Follow-up analysis found HLA locus-dependent TCR association rates, highest for DRB1 and lowest for HLA-C. Earlier analysis yielded a pattern in which most TCR beta V segments were productive about 90% or about 30% of the time. Reportedly, diagnosis of cytomegalovirus status by the classifier showed high specificity and sensitivity. A list of 150 or so TCR beta chains associated with cytomegalovirus was given.

In the PCR, 60 Vbeta and 13 Jbeta primers were used. Profiled with immunoSEQ multiplex PCR; TCRdb holds only in-frame clones, not every one. The repertoire holds more than 130,000 clones, roughly 80% seen once, with 4.1% in the top ten. V shed 6 bases and J 5 bases; nucleotides not matched to a gene: 9. This CDR3 spans 14 amino acids. Germline values: CDR1 SGHNT, CDR2 YYREEE (reference sequence). The clonotype originates from a man aged 35-49 years in good health and CMV-seropositive. The rearrangement links TRBV5-4 to TRBJ2-5, with TRBD1 matching 8 bases. The sample was PBMCs. The CDR3 nucleotides are TGTGCCAGCAACCCCGGGACAGGATCGGAGACCCAGTACTTC. It yields the protein CASNPGTGSETQYF.